The present entry profiles one T cell receptor (beta chain) with its context. This sample also contains other DNA sequences that code for the same CDR3. The data stem from a study of blood T cell repertoires in COVID-19. On the study more broadly: Sites in the United States, Italy and Spain provided acute and convalescent COVID-19 samples. The analysed material was cDNA or gDNA that came from T cells, B-cell-depleted T cells, or PBMCs.

In the authors' methods: Amplification of reference gene primers was used by the study to estimate nucleated cell counts. The repertoire was sequenced with immunoSEQ multiplex PCR; TCRdb's copy has only in-frame clones and lacks some. V and J calls and clone size are as listed in that table; D and trimming were resolved from the DNA. The table lists about 210,000 clones, almost 85% of them singletons. The length of the CDR3 is 13 residues. Trimming cost V 4 bases and J 1 base, with 7 bases left between them. The TCR originated in a woman in her forties with acute or convalescent COVID-19. The chain joins TRBV12-3 or TRBV12-4 to TRBJ1-1, with a tentative D call TRBD1 (6 bases). Input material: peripheral blood. CDR3 residues: CASSSQGNTEAFF. The CDR3 coding sequence is TGTGCCAGCAGTTCACAGGGGAACACTGAAGCTTTCTTT.